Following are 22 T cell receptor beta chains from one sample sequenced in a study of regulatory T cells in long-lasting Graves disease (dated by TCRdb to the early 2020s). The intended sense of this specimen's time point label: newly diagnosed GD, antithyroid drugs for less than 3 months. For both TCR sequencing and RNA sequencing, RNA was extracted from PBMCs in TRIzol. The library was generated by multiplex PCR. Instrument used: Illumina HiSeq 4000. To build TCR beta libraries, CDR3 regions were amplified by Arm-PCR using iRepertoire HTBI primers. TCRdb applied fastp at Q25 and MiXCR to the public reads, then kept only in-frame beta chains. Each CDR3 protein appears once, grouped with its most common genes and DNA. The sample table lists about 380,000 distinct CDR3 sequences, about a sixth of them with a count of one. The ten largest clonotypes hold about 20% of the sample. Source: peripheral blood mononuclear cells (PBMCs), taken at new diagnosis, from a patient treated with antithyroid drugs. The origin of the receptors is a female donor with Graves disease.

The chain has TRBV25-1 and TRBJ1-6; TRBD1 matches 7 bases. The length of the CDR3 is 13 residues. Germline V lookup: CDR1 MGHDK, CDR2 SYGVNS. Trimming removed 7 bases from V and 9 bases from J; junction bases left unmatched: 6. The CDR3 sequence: CASTGRDSSPLHF. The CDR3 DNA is TGTGCCAGCACCGGCAGGGACAGTTCACCCCTCCACTTT.

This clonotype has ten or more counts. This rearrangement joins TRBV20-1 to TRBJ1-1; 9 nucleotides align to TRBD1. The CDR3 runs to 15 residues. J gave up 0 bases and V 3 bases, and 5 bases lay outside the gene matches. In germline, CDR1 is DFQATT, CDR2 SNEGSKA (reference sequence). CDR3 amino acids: CSARLDRGMNTEAFF. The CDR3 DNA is TGCAGTGCTAGGTTGGACAGGGGAATGAACACTGAAGCTTTCTTT.

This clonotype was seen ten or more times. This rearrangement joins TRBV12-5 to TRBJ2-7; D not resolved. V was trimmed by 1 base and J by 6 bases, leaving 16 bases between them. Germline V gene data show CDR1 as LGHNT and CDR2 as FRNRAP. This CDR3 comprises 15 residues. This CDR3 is CASGLGLRAFGEQYF. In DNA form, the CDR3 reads TGTGCTAGTGGTTTGGGGCTCCGGGCCTTCGGCGAGCAGTACTTC.

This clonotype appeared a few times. This chain's CDR3 is CAISAFGQGRDAEEAFF. The CDR3 DNA reads TGTGCCATCAGTGCTTTCGGACAGGGCCGCGACGCCGAAGAAGCTTTCTTT. The J gene is TRBJ1-1, the V gene TRBV10-3, with 8 bases lining up with TRBD1. V lost 4 bases, J lost 8 bases, and 18 bases stayed unmatched. There are 17 residues in the CDR3. Looked up from germline, CDR1 is ENHRY and CDR2 is SYGVKD.

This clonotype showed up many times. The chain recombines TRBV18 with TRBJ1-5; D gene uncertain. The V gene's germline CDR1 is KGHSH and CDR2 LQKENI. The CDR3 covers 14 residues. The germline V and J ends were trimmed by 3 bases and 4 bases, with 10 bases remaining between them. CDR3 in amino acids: CASSPGSSNQPQHF. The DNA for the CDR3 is TGTGCCAGCTCACCGGGCAGCTCAAATCAGCCCCAGCATTTT.

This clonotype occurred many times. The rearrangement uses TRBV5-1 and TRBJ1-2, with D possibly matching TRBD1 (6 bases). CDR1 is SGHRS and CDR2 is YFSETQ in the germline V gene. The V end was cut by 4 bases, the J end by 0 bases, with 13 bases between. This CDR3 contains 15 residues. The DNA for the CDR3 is TGCGCCAGCAGCCTCGGGACACCCACTAACTATGGCTACACCTTC. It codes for CASSLGTPTNYGYTF.

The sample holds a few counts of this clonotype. The CDR3 sequence is CASGRGNQPQHF. The CDR3 bases are TGTGCCAGCGGTCGTGGCAATCAGCCCCAGCATTTT. This chain connects TRBV27 to TRBJ1-5; no clear D. Germline V gives CDR1 MNHEY, CDR2 SMNVEV (reference sequence). There are 12 residues in the CDR3. V dropped 8 bases and J dropped 2 bases, with 7 bases sitting between them.

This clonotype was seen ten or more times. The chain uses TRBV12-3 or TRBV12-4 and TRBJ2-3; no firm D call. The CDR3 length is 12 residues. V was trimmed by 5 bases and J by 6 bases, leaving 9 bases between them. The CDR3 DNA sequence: TGTGCCAGCAGTCCCGAGTGGGATACGCAGTATTTT. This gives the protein CASSPEWDTQYF.

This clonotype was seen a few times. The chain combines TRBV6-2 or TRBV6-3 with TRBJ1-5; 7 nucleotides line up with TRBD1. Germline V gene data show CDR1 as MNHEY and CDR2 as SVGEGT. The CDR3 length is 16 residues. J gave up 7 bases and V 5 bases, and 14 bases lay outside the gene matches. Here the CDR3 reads CASSLRSDRARQPQHF. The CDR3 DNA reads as TGTGCCAGCAGTCTACGATCTGACAGGGCTCGGCAGCCCCAGCATTTT.

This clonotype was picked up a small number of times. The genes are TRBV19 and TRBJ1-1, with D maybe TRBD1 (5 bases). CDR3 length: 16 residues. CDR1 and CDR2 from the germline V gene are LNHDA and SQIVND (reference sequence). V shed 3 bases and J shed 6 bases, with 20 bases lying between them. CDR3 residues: CASSIGLGGMLAEAFF. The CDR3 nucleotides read TGTGCCAGTAGTATTGGGCTGGGGGGAATGTTGGCTGAAGCTTTCTTT.

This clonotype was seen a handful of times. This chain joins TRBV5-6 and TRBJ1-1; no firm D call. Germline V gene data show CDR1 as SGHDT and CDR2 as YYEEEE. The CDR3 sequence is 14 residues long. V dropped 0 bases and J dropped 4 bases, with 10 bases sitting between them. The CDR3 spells CASSLVGGITEAFF. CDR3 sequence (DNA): TGTGCCAGCAGCTTGGTAGGAGGGATCACTGAAGCTTTCTTT.

CDR3 in DNA: TGTGCCAGCAGCGCCTATAGCGGGAGGGCCCACAATGAGCAGTTCTTC. It yields the protein CASSAYSGRAHNEQFF. This chain links TRBV9 with TRBJ2-1, with 11 bases fitting TRBD2. This CDR3 contains 16 residues. Looked up from germline, CDR1 is SGDLS and CDR2 is YYNGEE. The V segment lost 3 bases and the J segment 5 bases; nucleotides outside the gene matches: 7.

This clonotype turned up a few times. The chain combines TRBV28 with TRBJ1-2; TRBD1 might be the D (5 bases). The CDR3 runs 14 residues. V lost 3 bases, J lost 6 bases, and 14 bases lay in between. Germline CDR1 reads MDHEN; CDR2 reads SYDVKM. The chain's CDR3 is CASSLGRAEHGYTF. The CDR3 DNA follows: TGTGCCAGCAGTTTGGGACGAGCGGAGCATGGCTACACCTTC.

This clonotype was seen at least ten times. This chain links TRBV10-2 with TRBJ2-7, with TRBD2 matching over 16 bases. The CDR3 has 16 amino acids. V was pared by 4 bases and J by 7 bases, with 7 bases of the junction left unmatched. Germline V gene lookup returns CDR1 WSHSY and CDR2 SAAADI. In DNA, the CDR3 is TGCGCCAGCAGTGCCCCAGGGACTAGCGGGAGGGGAGAGCAGTACTTC. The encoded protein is CASSAPGTSGRGEQYF.

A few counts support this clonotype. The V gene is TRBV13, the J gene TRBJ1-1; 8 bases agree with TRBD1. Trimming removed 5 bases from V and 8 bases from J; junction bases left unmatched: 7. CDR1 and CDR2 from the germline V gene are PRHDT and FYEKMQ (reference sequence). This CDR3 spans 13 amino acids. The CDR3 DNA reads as TGTGCCAGCAGCCCCGGACAGGGTGTCGAAGCTTTCTTT. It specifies CASSPGQGVEAFF.

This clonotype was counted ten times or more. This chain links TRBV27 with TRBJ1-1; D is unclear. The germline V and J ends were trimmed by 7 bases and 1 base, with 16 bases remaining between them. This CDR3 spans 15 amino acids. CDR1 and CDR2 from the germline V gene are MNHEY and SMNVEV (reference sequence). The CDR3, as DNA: TGTGCCAGCATCCCCTCAGGATTCACGAACACTGAAGCTTTCTTT. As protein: CASIPSGFTNTEAFF.

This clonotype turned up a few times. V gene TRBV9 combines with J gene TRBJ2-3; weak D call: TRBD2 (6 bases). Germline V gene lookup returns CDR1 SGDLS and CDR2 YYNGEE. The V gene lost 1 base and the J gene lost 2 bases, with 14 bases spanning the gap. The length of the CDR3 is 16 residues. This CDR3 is CASSVRPGDDTDTQYF. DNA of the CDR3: TGTGCCAGCAGCGTACGGCCGGGGGACGACACAGATACGCAGTATTTT. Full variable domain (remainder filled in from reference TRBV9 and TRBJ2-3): DSGVTQTPKHLITATGQRVTLRCSPRSGDLSVYWYQQSLDQGLQFLIQYYNGEERAKGNILERFSAQQFPDLHSELNLSSLELGDSALYFCASSVRPGDDTDTQYFGPGTRLTVL.

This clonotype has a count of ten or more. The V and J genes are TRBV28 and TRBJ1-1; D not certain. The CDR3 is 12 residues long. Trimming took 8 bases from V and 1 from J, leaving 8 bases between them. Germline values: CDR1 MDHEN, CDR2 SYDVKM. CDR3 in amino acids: CASLISNTEAFF. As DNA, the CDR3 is TGTGCCAGCTTAATCTCGAACACTGAAGCTTTCTTT.

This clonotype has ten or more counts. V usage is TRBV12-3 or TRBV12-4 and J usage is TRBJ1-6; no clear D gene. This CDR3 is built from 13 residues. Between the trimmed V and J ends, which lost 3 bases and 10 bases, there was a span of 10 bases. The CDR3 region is CASSLGSPSPLHF. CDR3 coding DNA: TGTGCCAGCAGTTTGGGGAGTCCGTCACCCCTCCACTTT.

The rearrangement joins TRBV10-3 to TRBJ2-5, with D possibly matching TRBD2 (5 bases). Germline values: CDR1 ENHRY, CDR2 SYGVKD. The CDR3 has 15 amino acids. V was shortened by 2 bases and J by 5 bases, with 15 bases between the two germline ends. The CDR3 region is CAISEPYRDFETQYF. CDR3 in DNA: TGTGCCATCAGTGAGCCTTACCGGGATTTTGAGACCCAGTACTTC.

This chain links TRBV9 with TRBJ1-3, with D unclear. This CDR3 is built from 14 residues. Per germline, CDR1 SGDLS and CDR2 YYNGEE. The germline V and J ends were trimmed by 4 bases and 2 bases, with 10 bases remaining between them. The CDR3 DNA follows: TGTGCCAGCAGCCCCCGGTCGGCTGGAAACACCATATATTTT. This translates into CASSPRSAGNTIYF.

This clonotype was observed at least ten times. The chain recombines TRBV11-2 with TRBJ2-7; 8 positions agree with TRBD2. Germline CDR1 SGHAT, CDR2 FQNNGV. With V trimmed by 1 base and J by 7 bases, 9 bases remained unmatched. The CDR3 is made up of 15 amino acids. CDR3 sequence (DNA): TGTGCCAGCAGCTTAGTTAGTGTCGGGGGGGAGGAGCAGTACTTC. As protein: CASSLVSVGGEEQYF.